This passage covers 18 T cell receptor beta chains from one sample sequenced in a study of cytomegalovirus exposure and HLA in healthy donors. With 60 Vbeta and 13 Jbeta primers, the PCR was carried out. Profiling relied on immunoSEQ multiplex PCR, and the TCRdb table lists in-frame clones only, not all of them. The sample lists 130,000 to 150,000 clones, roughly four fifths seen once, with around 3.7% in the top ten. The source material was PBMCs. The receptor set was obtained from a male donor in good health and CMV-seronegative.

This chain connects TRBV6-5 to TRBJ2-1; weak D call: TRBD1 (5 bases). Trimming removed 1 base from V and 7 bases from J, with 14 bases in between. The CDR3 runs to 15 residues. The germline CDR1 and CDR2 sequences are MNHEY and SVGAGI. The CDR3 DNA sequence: TGTGCCAGCAGTTACTTCCTCCTAGGGGCTAATGAGCAGTTCTTC. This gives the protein CASSYFLLGANEQFF.

The CDR3 sequence: CASRMGQSYEQYF. Here the CDR3 DNA reads TGTGCCAGCAGGATGGGACAGAGCTACGAGCAGTACTTC. The chain employs TRBV6-5 and TRBJ2-7, with 7 bases fitting TRBD1. CDR1 MNHEY and CDR2 SVGAGI come from the germline V gene. The CDR3 is made up of 13 amino acids. V dropped 6 bases and J dropped 3; count of bases not matched to a gene: 5.

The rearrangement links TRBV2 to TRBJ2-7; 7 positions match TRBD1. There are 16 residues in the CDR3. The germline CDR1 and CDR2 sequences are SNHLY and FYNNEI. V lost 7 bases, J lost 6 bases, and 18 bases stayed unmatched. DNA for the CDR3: TGTGCCAGCACGGCGGACAGGACCTCCCGGGTGAGCGAGCAGTACTTC. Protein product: CASTADRTSRVSEQYF.

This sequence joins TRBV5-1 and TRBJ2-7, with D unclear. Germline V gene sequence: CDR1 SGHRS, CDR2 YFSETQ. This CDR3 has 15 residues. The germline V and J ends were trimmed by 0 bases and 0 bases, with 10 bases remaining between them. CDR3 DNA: TGCGCCAGCAGCTTGGGGTCAGATCCCTCCTACGAGCAGTACTTC. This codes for CASSLGSDPSYEQYF.

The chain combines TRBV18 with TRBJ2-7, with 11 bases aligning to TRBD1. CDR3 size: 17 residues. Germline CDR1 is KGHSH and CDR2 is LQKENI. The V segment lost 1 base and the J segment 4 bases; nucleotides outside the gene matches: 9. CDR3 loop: CASSPLPGQGAGYEQYF. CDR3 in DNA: TGTGCCAGCTCACCACTACCTGGACAGGGGGCAGGTTACGAGCAGTACTTC.

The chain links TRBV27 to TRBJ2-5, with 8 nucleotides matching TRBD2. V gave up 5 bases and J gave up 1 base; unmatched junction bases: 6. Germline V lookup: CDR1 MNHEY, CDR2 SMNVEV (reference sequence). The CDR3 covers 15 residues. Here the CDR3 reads CASSPRTSSQETQYF. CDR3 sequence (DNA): TGTGCCAGCAGTCCACGGACTAGCTCCCAAGAGACCCAGTACTTC.

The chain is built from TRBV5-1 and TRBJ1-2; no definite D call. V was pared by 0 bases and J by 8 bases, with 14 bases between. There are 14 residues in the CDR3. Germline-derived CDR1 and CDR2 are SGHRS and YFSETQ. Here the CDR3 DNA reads TGCGCCAGCAGCTTGGGACCGCTCTTCGGGGGCTACACCTTC. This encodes CASSLGPLFGGYTF.

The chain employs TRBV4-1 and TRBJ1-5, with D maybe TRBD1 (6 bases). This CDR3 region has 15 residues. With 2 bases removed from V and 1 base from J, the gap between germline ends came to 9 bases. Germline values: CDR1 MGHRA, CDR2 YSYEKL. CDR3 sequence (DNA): TGCGCCAGCAGCCAACGGACAGAGAGCAATCAGCCCCAGCATTTT. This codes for CASSQRTESNQPQHF.

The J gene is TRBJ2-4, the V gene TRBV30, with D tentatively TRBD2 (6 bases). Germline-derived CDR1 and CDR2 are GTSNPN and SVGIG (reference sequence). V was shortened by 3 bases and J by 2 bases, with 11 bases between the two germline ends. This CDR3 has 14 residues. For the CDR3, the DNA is TGTGCCTGGAGCCTAACTAGCCCCAAAAACATTCAGTACTTC. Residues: CAWSLTSPKNIQYF.

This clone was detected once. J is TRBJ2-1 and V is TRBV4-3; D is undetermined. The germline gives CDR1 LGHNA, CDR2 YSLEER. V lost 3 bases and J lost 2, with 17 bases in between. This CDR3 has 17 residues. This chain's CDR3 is CASSHDDSNKAYNEQFF. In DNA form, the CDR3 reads TGCGCCAGCAGCCACGATGACTCCAACAAGGCCTACAATGAGCAGTTCTTC.

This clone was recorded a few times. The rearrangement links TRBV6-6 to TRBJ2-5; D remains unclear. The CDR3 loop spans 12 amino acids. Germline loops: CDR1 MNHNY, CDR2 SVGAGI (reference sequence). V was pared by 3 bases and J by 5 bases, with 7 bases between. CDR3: CASSYSLETQYF. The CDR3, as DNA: TGTGCCAGCAGTTATAGTTTGGAGACCCAGTACTTC.

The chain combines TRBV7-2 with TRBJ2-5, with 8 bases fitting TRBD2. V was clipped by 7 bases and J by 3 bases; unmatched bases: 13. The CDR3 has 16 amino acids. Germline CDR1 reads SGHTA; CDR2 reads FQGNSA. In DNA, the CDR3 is TGTGCCAGCACCGAAAGCGGGGGTGGCTACAAAGAGACCCAGTACTTC. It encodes CASTESGGGYKETQYF.

The CDR3, as DNA: TGTGCCAGCAGTCCCACGACAGGGGGGGTGGCTGAAGCTTTCTTT. Protein sequence: CASSPTTGGVAEAFF. This chain connects TRBV27 to TRBJ1-1; the match to TRBD1 covers 9 bases. The CDR3 runs 15 residues. J gave up 6 bases and V 5 bases, and 10 bases lay outside the gene matches. Looked up from germline, CDR1 is MNHEY and CDR2 is SMNVEV (reference sequence).

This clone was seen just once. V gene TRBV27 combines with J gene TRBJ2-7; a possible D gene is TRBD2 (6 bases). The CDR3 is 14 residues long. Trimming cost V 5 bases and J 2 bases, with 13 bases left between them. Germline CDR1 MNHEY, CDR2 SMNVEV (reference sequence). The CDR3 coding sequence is TGTGCCAGCAGTCCCCGGGACTCCACCTACGAGCAGTACTTC. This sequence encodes CASSPRDSTYEQYF.

The CDR3 nucleotides are TGTGCCAGCAGCTTAAGAGGCGGTGCCTACAATGAGCAGTTCTTC. It codes for CASSLRGGAYNEQFF. The chain uses TRBV7-9 and TRBJ2-1; no reliable D call. The V and J ends lost 2 bases and 2 bases respectively, with 10 bases between them. CDR1 is SEHNR and CDR2 is FQNEAQ in the germline V gene (reference sequence). The CDR3 is made up of 15 amino acids.

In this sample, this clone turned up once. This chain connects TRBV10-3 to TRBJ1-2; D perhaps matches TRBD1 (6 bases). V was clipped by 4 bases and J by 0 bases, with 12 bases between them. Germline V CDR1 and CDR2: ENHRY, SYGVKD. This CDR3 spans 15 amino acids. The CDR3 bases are TGTGCCATCAGTGGGACAGAAGAGGCTAACTATGGCTACACCTTC. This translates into CAISGTEEANYGYTF.

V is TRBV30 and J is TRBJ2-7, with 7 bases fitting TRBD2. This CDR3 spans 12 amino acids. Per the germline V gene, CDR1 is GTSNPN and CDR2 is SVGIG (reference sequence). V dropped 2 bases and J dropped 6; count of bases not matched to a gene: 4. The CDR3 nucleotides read TGTGCCTGGAGTACGACTAGCACCGAGCAGTACTTC. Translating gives CAWSTTSTEQYF.

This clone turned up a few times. The CDR3 is CASSIGLAGELFF. The CDR3 nucleotides are TGTGCCAGTAGTATAGGACTAGCCGGGGAGCTGTTTTTT. This chain links TRBV19 with TRBJ2-2; possibly TRBD2 for D (6 bases). The CDR3 length is 13 residues. Germline V gene sequence: CDR1 LNHDA, CDR2 SQIVND (reference sequence). V was pared by 1 base and J by 6 bases, with 6 bases between.